The rows below give T cell receptor beta chains drawn from one sample of a study of blood T cell repertoires in COVID-19. Profiling relied on immunoSEQ multiplex PCR, and the TCRdb table lists in-frame clones only, not all of them. Of hundreds of thousands of clones listed, more than 80% are singletons. The sequencing sample was made of peripheral blood. These receptors came from a woman aged 25 to 45 with active or convalescent COVID-19. The CDR3 runs from the conserved cysteine through the conserved F or W. The order of the fields is D gene, J gene, V gene, clone size, CDR3 DNA, CDR3 protein. The D gene is left open where the match is weak. Clone size is not always given. Where it is, it says once, few, many or a class for expanded clones.

>-|TRBJ2-3|TRBV6-2/TRBV6-3|once
TGTGCCAGCAGTTCCAACGCGGTCCGCTCAGATACGCAGTATTTT
CASSSNAVRSDTQYF
>-|TRBJ2-7|TRBV7-2|-
TGTGCCAGCAGCTTAGCGGTAGTAGCTAGCGAGCAGTACTTC
CASSLAVVASEQYF
>TRBD2|TRBJ2-3|TRBV3-1/TRBV3-2|-
TGTGCCAGCAGCCTTTTCGGACTAGCGGGAGAGGGAGGTACGCAGTATTTT
CASSLFGLAGEGGTQYF
>-|TRBJ2-1|TRBV4-1|once
TGCGCCAGCAGCCCGCCGACGGGGGCCTACAATGAGCAGTTCTTC
CASSPPTGAYNEQFF
>-|TRBJ1-1|TRBV3-1/TRBV3-2|-
TGTGCCAGCAGCCCCGTCGCGGGGGCAGACACTGAAGCTTTCTTT
CASSPVAGADTEAFF
>-|TRBJ2-1|TRBV30|-
TGTGCCTGCCCGGGGACTGGGGCCTGGGATGAGCAGTTCTTC
CACPGTGAWDEQFF
>TRBD1|TRBJ2-5|TRBV4-1|once
TGCGCCAGCAGCCGCTCCTGGGACAGGGGGCGCGAGACCCAGTACTTC
CASSRSWDRGRETQYF
>TRBD1|TRBJ1-1|TRBV11-2|-
TGTGCCAGCAGCTTTGGGGGGGGACAGGGAAAAGCTTTCTTT
CASSFGGGQGKAFF
>-|TRBJ2-3|TRBV19|-
TGTGCCAGTAGTAGCACAGGGCCCGATACGCAGTATTTT
CASSSTGPDTQYF
>-|TRBJ2-7|TRBV19|-
TGTGCCAGTAGTATTTTGTTCGGTGAGCAGTACTTC
CASSILFGEQYF
>-|TRBJ2-2|TRBV19|-
TGTGCCAGTAGTATAGTCCGCGTAGACAGATCCACCGGGGAGCTGTTTTTT
CASSIVRVDRSTGELFF
>-|TRBJ2-1|TRBV4-1|-
TGCGCCAGCAGCCAAGATGGGCTTCGAGAGCAGTTCTTC
CASSQDGLREQFF
>-|TRBJ2-7|TRBV7-7|once
TGTGCCAGCAGCACGTCACAGGGTGCCTCCTACGAGCAGTACTTC
CASSTSQGASYEQYF
>-|TRBJ1-1|TRBV11-2|few
TGTGCCAGCAGCGTGGGACATATCAGCACTGAAGCTTTCTTT
CASSVGHISTEAFF
>-|TRBJ2-7|TRBV5-1|-
TGCGCCAGCAGTGTTGGTCTTGTAGCCTACGAGCAGTACTTC
CASSVGLVAYEQYF
>TRBD2|TRBJ2-2|TRBV7-6|-
TGTGCCAGCAGCCCCGGGACTAGCGGGGGGGCGGCCGGGGAGCTGTTTTTT
CASSPGTSGGAAGELFF
>TRBD2|TRBJ2-1|TRBV3-1/TRBV3-2|once
TGTGCCAGCAGCCAAGTTCCAGCGGGAAATGAGCAGTTCTTC
CASSQVPAGNEQFF
>-|TRBJ1-1|TRBV3-1/TRBV3-2|-
TGTGCCAGCAGCCAAGCCTCAGGGGTGAACACTGAAGCTTTCTTT
CASSQASGVNTEAFF
>-|TRBJ1-2|TRBV18|-
TGTGCCAGCTCACCACCGGGTCCCCAGGATTTCTATGGCTACACCTTC
CASSPPGPQDFYGYTF
>-|TRBJ1-5|TRBV6-1|-
TGTGCCAGCAGTGAGTTGGGTTTGGGAGCCCAGCATTTT
CASSELGLGAQHF
>-|TRBJ1-3|TRBV5-6|once
TGTGCCAGCAGCTTGATAAGGGGTTCAGGCACCATATATTTT
CASSLIRGSGTIYF
>TRBD1|TRBJ1-1|TRBV28|-
TGTGCCAGCAGACCGGGACAGGGAGGAGCTTTCTTT
CASRPGQGGAFF
>TRBD1|TRBJ1-5|TRBV7-9|few
TGTGCCAGCAGCTTAGGGACAGGGCCGGCACGGCCCCAGCATTTT
CASSLGTGPARPQHF
>TRBD2|TRBJ2-1|TRBV7-8|-
TGTGCCAGCAGCCCCCGGTCTGGGGCGGGAGGTTTGTTCTTC
CASSPRSGAGGLFF
>-|TRBJ2-7|TRBV7-2|once
TGTGCCAGCAGCTTAGGCAGACAAACCTACGAGCAGTACTTC
CASSLGRQTYEQYF
>TRBD1|TRBJ2-3|TRBV5-1|once
TGCGCCAGCAGCTTGGCGGGGGGACAGGGGACAGATACGCAGTATTTT
CASSLAGGQGTDTQYF
>-|TRBJ1-1|TRBV28|few
TGTGCCAGCAGTTTTGTTGGGACTTTGAACACTGAAGCTTTCTTT
CASSFVGTLNTEAFF
>-|TRBJ1-2|TRBV20-1|-
TGCAGTGCCCTAGGGGCGGGAGGCTACACCTTC
CSALGAGGYTF
>TRBD1|TRBJ2-3|TRBV4-1|-
TGCGCCAGCAGCCAGGTGACAGGGGGCACAATTCTAGATACGCAGTATTTT
CASSQVTGGTILDTQYF
>-|TRBJ2-2|TRBV5-8|few
TGTGCCAGCAGCTTCCGAACCAGACTGACGGACAGCGATACCGGGGAGCTGTTTTTT
CASSFRTRLTDSDTGELFF
>TRBD1|TRBJ1-4|TRBV5-1|-
TGCGCCAGCAGTACCGGGACAGGGAGGGAAAAACTGTTTTTT
CASSTGTGREKLFF
>-|TRBJ2-2|TRBV12-3/TRBV12-4|-
TGTGCCAGCAGTCGGGCGAACACCGGGGAGCTGTTTTTT
CASSRANTGELFF
>-|TRBJ2-5|TRBV6-5|-
TGTGCCAGCAGGAGAGGGGGAACAGAGACCCAGTACTTC
CASRRGGTETQYF
>TRBD2|TRBJ2-5|TRBV5-1|-
TGCGCCAGCAGCTTGGTGCTAGCGGAAGAGACCCAGTACTTC
CASSLVLAEETQYF
>-|TRBJ1-1|TRBV6-5|few
TGTGCCAGCAAACAGACCACTGAAGCTTTCTTT
CASKQTTEAFF
>-|TRBJ2-4|TRBV6-5|-
TGTGCCAGCAGTTACTCGTCGGCAGGGAACATTCAGTACTTC
CASSYSSAGNIQYF
>-|TRBJ1-1|TRBV29-1|-
TGCAGCGGGGACCCGCGGGGGACGAACACTGAAGCTTTCTTT
CSGDPRGTNTEAFF
>TRBD1|TRBJ2-2|TRBV4-1|-
TGCGCCAGCAGCCAAGGGGACAGGGGAAACGGGGAGCTGTTTTTT
CASSQGDRGNGELFF
>TRBD1|TRBJ1-4|TRBV6-5|-
TGTGCCAGCAGTCCTCGACAGGGAAGTGGTGAAAAACTGTTTTTT
CASSPRQGSGEKLFF
>-|TRBJ1-6|TRBV2|once
TGTGCCAGCTTCCACCGGGACATACCCTCACCCCTCCACTTT
CASFHRDIPSPLHF
>-|TRBJ1-2|TRBV18|-
TGTGCCAGCTCACCCAACCATTACGCAGGGAACTATGGCTACACCTTC
CASSPNHYAGNYGYTF
>-|TRBJ1-1|TRBV4-1|-
TGCGCCAGCAGCCACATAAACGGGGGGAGGCGGGGCCCGAACACTGAAGCTTTCTTT
CASSHINGGRRGPNTEAFF
>-|TRBJ1-2|TRBV15|-
TGTGCCACCAGCAGAGATAGGTGGGCATCCGGTCTCCCCTATGGCTACACCTTC
CATSRDRWASGLPYGYTF
>TRBD1|TRBJ1-4|TRBV5-4|-
TGTGCCAGCAGCTCCGGGCCCGGGACAGGGGACGCGAGTGAAAAACTGTTTTTT
CASSSGPGTGDASEKLFF
>-|TRBJ2-2|TRBV3-1/TRBV3-2|-
TGTGCCAGCAGCCACCTCGAGGCGGATTCCACCGGGGAGCTGTTTTTT
CASSHLEADSTGELFF
>TRBD1|TRBJ2-2|TRBV6-5|-
TGTGCCAGCAGCAGGACAGGGAAGACCACCGGGGAGCTGTTTTTT
CASSRTGKTTGELFF
>-|TRBJ2-7|TRBV19|-
TGTGCCAGTAGTAACTTAAACGAGCAGTACTTC
CASSNLNEQYF
>-|TRBJ2-5|TRBV29-1|-
TGCAGCTTCGTGCAGGGTCAAGAGACCCAGTACTTC
CSFVQGQETQYF
>-|TRBJ2-7|TRBV25-1|-
TGTGCCAGCAAGGGGACAACAGGCGAGCAGTACTTC
CASKGTTGEQYF
>-|TRBJ1-1|TRBV6-6|once
TGTGCCAGCATCCTACCGGGGATTGAAGCTTTCTTT
CASILPGIEAFF
>TRBD2|TRBJ2-5|TRBV5-1|-
TGCGCCAGCAGACAAGGACTAGCGGGGGGGCGTATAGAGACCCAGTACTTC
CASRQGLAGGRIETQYF